The rows below give T cell receptor beta chains drawn from one sample of a study of CD8 T cells in ankylosing spondylitis. TCRdb called the 5' RACE reads again in MiXCR, with one record for every CDR3 protein. The sample holds a few hundred thousand distinct CDR3 sequences; under 25% are singletons and the top ten take about a sixth. Material: blood, either unsorted or a sorted T cell fraction (not recorded which). These receptors were collected from a male donor with ankylosing spondylitis. Both conserved end residues are part of each CDR3. Each record gives: CDR3 protein, CDR3 DNA, V gene, D gene, J gene, clone size. The D gene is left open where the match is weak. Expanded clones get a size class; other rows say once, few or many, or leave the size out.

cdr3_aa: CAISGTSESYNEQFF
cdr3_nt: TGTGCCATCAGTGGGACTAGCGAGTCCTACAATGAGCAGTTCTTC
v_call: TRBV10-3
d_call: TRBD2
j_call: TRBJ2-1
clone_size: .

cdr3_aa: CSAVLGVRVLGETQYF
cdr3_nt: TGCAGCGCGGTATTGGGGGTACGGGTTTTGGGGGAGACCCAGTACTTC
v_call: TRBV29-1
d_call: .
j_call: TRBJ2-5
clone_size: many

cdr3_aa: CASRYYDTQYF
cdr3_nt: TGTGCCAGCAGGTACTATGATACGCAGTATTTT
v_call: TRBV28
d_call: .
j_call: TRBJ2-3
clone_size: .

cdr3_aa: CASTITGETQYF
cdr3_nt: TGTGCCAGCACCATAACGGGGGAGACCCAGTACTTC
v_call: TRBV3-1
d_call: .
j_call: TRBJ2-5
clone_size: many

cdr3_aa: CASSLAGQGGELFF
cdr3_nt: TGTGCCAGCAGCTTAGCCGGACAAGGCGGGGAGCTGTTTTTT
v_call: TRBV7-9
d_call: .
j_call: TRBJ2-2
clone_size: .

cdr3_aa: CSVAVSRNEQFF
cdr3_nt: TGCAGCGTTGCGGTTAGTAGAAATGAGCAGTTCTTC
v_call: TRBV29-1
d_call: .
j_call: TRBJ2-1
clone_size: few

cdr3_aa: CSVTWTGEAFF
cdr3_nt: TGCAGCGTTACCTGGACAGGTGAAGCTTTCTTT
v_call: TRBV29-1
d_call: TRBD1
j_call: TRBJ1-1
clone_size: few

cdr3_aa: CAISAQGNDLIRAFF
cdr3_nt: TGTGCCATCAGTGCTCAGGGTAATGATCTAATTAGGGCTTTCTTT
v_call: TRBV10-3
d_call: .
j_call: TRBJ1-1
clone_size: .

cdr3_aa: CASSESPLSGVGELFF
cdr3_nt: TGTGCCAGCAGTGAATCCCCCTTGTCAGGCGTTGGGGAGCTGTTTTTT
v_call: TRBV25-1
d_call: .
j_call: TRBJ2-2
clone_size: few

cdr3_aa: CASSFRGRGELFF
cdr3_nt: TGTGCCAGCAGTTTCAGGGGGCGCGGGGAGCTGTTTTTT
v_call: TRBV12-3/TRBV12-4
d_call: TRBD1
j_call: TRBJ2-2
clone_size: .

cdr3_aa: CASSRGQRTNQPQHF
cdr3_nt: TGTGCCAGCAGCAGAGGACAGCGAACCAATCAGCCCCAGCATTTT
v_call: TRBV9
d_call: .
j_call: TRBJ1-5
clone_size: .

cdr3_aa: CASCQGAGGEQFF
cdr3_nt: TGTGCCAGCTGCCAGGGGGCGGGTGGTGAGCAGTTCTTC
v_call: TRBV2
d_call: TRBD1
j_call: TRBJ2-1
clone_size: few

cdr3_aa: CASSAGQVQETQYF
cdr3_nt: TGCGCCAGCAGCGCGGGACAGGTTCAAGAGACCCAGTACTTC
v_call: TRBV5-1
d_call: TRBD1
j_call: TRBJ2-5
clone_size: .

cdr3_aa: CSGGIETQYF
cdr3_nt: TGCAGTGGGGGGATAGAGACCCAGTACTTC
v_call: TRBV20-1
d_call: .
j_call: TRBJ2-5
clone_size: few

cdr3_aa: CASSTAMNTEAFF
cdr3_nt: TGTGCCAGCAGCACAGCAATGAACACTGAAGCTTTCTTT
v_call: TRBV12-3/TRBV12-4
d_call: .
j_call: TRBJ1-1
clone_size: .

cdr3_aa: CASSSIAESYEQYF
cdr3_nt: TGTGCCAGCAGTTCCATAGCGGAATCCTACGAGCAGTACTTC
v_call: TRBV27
d_call: .
j_call: TRBJ2-7
clone_size: few

cdr3_aa: CASSSRGGQGGFTLHF
cdr3_nt: TGCGCCAGCAGCTCTCGGGGGGGACAGGGAGGGTTCACCCTCCACTTT
v_call: TRBV4-1
d_call: TRBD1
j_call: TRBJ1-6
clone_size: few

cdr3_aa: CASSAGTGWYEQYF
cdr3_nt: TGTGCCAGCAGTGCCGGGACAGGGTGGTACGAGCAGTACTTC
v_call: TRBV6-2/TRBV6-3
d_call: TRBD1
j_call: TRBJ2-7
clone_size: .

cdr3_aa: CASSPLTGTPGNTIYF
cdr3_nt: TGCGCCAGCAGCCCCCTAACCGGGACTCCTGGAAACACCATATATTTT
v_call: TRBV4-1
d_call: .
j_call: TRBJ1-3
clone_size: few

cdr3_aa: CSASIQGVESPLHF
cdr3_nt: TGCAGTGCTAGTATACAGGGGGTTGAATCACCCCTCCACTTT
v_call: TRBV20-1
d_call: TRBD1
j_call: TRBJ1-6
clone_size: .

cdr3_aa: CSVATSGDTYNEQFF
cdr3_nt: TGCAGCGTTGCGACTAGCGGGGACACCTACAATGAGCAGTTCTTC
v_call: TRBV29-1
d_call: TRBD2
j_call: TRBJ2-1
clone_size: .

cdr3_aa: CASSLLAGTSGNNEQFF
cdr3_nt: TGCGCCAGCAGCTTACTTGCCGGGACTAGCGGGAACAATGAGCAGTTCTTC
v_call: TRBV5-1
d_call: TRBD2
j_call: TRBJ2-1
clone_size: .

cdr3_aa: CASSYRGRPLSGNTIYF
cdr3_nt: TGTGCCAGCAGTTACCGGGGCAGGCCTTTATCTGGAAACACCATATATTTT
v_call: TRBV6-5
d_call: .
j_call: TRBJ1-3
clone_size: .

cdr3_aa: CSVGASGRPSYEQYF
cdr3_nt: TGCAGCGTTGGGGCTAGCGGGAGGCCCTCCTACGAGCAGTACTTC
v_call: TRBV29-1
d_call: TRBD2
j_call: TRBJ2-7
clone_size: .

cdr3_aa: CASSLDSSNTGELFF
cdr3_nt: TGTGCCAGCAGCTTAGACAGCTCCAACACCGGGGAGCTGTTTTTT
v_call: TRBV7-3
d_call: .
j_call: TRBJ2-2
clone_size: few

cdr3_aa: CASSSQADSYEQYF
cdr3_nt: TGTGCCAGCTCCTCCCAGGCCGACTCCTACGAGCAGTACTTC
v_call: TRBV7-8
d_call: .
j_call: TRBJ2-7
clone_size: few

cdr3_aa: CATRQVGDNEQFF
cdr3_nt: TGTGCCACAAGACAGGTCGGCGACAATGAGCAGTTCTTC
v_call: TRBV12-3/TRBV12-4
d_call: .
j_call: TRBJ2-1
clone_size: few

cdr3_aa: CASSQAPGWRQETQYF
cdr3_nt: TGCGCCAGCAGCCAAGCGCCCGGGTGGCGACAAGAGACCCAGTACTTC
v_call: TRBV4-1
d_call: .
j_call: TRBJ2-5
clone_size: .

cdr3_aa: CASSLEVAGGAEQFF
cdr3_nt: TGTGCCAGCAGTTTAGAGGTAGCGGGAGGGGCTGAGCAGTTCTTC
v_call: TRBV12-3/TRBV12-4
d_call: TRBD2
j_call: TRBJ2-1
clone_size: .

cdr3_aa: CASSFGGILYEQYF
cdr3_nt: TGTGCCAGCAGTTTCGGCGGGATACTCTACGAGCAGTACTTC
v_call: TRBV6-2/TRBV6-3
d_call: .
j_call: TRBJ2-7
clone_size: few

cdr3_aa: CASSQSGTGDYGYTF
cdr3_nt: TGTGCCAGCAGCCAGTCCGGGACAGGGGACTATGGCTACACCTTC
v_call: TRBV7-9
d_call: TRBD1
j_call: TRBJ1-2
clone_size: .

cdr3_aa: CASRPSGVSYNEQFF
cdr3_nt: TGTGCCAGCAGACCTAGCGGGGTTTCCTACAATGAGCAGTTCTTC
v_call: TRBV12-3/TRBV12-4
d_call: TRBD2
j_call: TRBJ2-1
clone_size: .

cdr3_aa: CASSLTGDSGYTF
cdr3_nt: TGCGCCAGCAGCCTGACAGGGGACTCTGGCTACACCTTC
v_call: TRBV5-1
d_call: TRBD1
j_call: TRBJ1-2
clone_size: few

cdr3_aa: CASSRSGGNNEQFF
cdr3_nt: TGCGCCAGCAGCCGTAGCGGGGGCAACAATGAGCAGTTCTTC
v_call: TRBV5-1
d_call: TRBD2
j_call: TRBJ2-1
clone_size: many

cdr3_aa: CASSFNGRLTGELFF
cdr3_nt: TGTGCCAGCAGTTTTAACGGGAGGTTGACCGGGGAGCTGTTTTTT
v_call: TRBV27
d_call: TRBD2
j_call: TRBJ2-2
clone_size: .

cdr3_aa: CASSASLGGQGLNIQYF
cdr3_nt: TGTGCCAGCTCTGCTAGTTTAGGGGGACAGGGTTTGAACATTCAGTACTTC
v_call: TRBV6-1
d_call: TRBD1
j_call: TRBJ2-4
clone_size: .

cdr3_aa: CSATLAGRYEQYF
cdr3_nt: TGCAGTGCGACGCTAGCGGGACGCTACGAGCAGTACTTC
v_call: TRBV20-1
d_call: TRBD2
j_call: TRBJ2-7
clone_size: .